The 28 T cell receptor beta chains below were found in one sample sequenced in a study of OX40 agonist ivuxolimab in advanced cancers. Generated by immunoSEQ multiplex PCR, the TCRdb table keeps only in-frame clones and is missing some. The table has tens of thousands of clones, roughly four fifths seen once. The specimen comprised CD4+ or CD8+ T cells sorted from blood, sampled in a trial of the OX40 agonist ivuxolimab. These receptors originate from an adult with an advanced solid tumor such as melanoma, head and neck, liver or kidney cancer.

V is TRBV2 and J is TRBJ1-5; 8 bases are shared with TRBD1. With V trimmed by 4 bases and J by 13 bases, 12 bases remained unmatched. The CDR3 is 14 residues long. Germline assignment: CDR1 SNHLY and CDR2 FYNNEI. CDR3 residues: CASSAGQGKGYQHF. The CDR3 DNA reads as TGTGCCAGCAGTGCCGGACAGGGAAAGGGGTATCAGCATTTT.

In DNA, the CDR3 is TGTGCCAGTAGTCGACGGGGTTTGACTGAAGCTTTCTTT. Protein product: CASSRRGLTEAFF. The chain uses TRBV19 and TRBJ1-1; D not resolved. Germline values: CDR1 LNHDA, CDR2 SQIVND (reference sequence). The CDR3 is made up of 13 amino acids. The V end was cut by 5 bases, the J end by 5 bases, with 12 bases between.

The chain couples TRBV11-2 to TRBJ1-1, with D perhaps TRBD1 (6 bases). This CDR3 is built from 12 residues. Germline loops: CDR1 SGHAT, CDR2 FQNNGV. The germline V and J ends were trimmed by 7 bases and 7 bases, with 13 bases remaining between them. Here the CDR3 reads CASTQGGFEAFF. CDR3 DNA sequence: TGTGCCAGCACCCAAGGGGGGTTTGAAGCTTTCTTT.

The gene calls are TRBV9 and TRBJ1-5; D not resolved. The CDR3 contains 15 residues. Germline values: CDR1 SGDLS, CDR2 YYNGEE. Trimming took 5 bases from V and 4 from J, leaving 16 bases between them. CDR3 in DNA: TGTGCCAGCAGGTGGAGGAATTTAAAAAATCAGCCCCAGCATTTT. Translation: CASRWRNLKNQPQHF.

The chain employs TRBV18 and TRBJ2-3, with a weak D call TRBD1 (5 bases). Trimming took 3 bases from V and 4 from J, leaving 17 bases between them. The CDR3 is made up of 16 amino acids. Germline loops: CDR1 KGHSH, CDR2 LQKENI. CDR3 sequence reads: CASSPIRGRSPDTQYF. CDR3 DNA sequence: TGTGCCAGCTCACCCATAAGGGGCAGAAGCCCAGATACGCAGTATTTT.

The V call is TRBV6-1, the J call TRBJ2-5; weak D call: TRBD1 (7 bases). Gene TRBJ2-7 matches the end of the DNA better, so the J call may be wrong. There are 14 residues in the CDR3. Germline V lookup: CDR1 MNHNS, CDR2 SASEGT. CDR3 protein: CASSEGGDSAEQYF. In DNA form, the CDR3 reads TGTGCCAGCAGTGAAGGGGGGGACAGCGCCGAGCAGTACTTC.

This clone was seen just once. CDR3 region: CASSWDAEAEAFF. Here the CDR3 DNA reads TGTGCCAGCAGCTGGGACGCGGAGGCTGAAGCTTTCTTT. V and J are TRBV7-3 and TRBJ1-1; TRBD1 is a possible D gene (5 bases). With 4 bases removed from V and 6 bases from J, the gap between germline ends came to 12 bases. The CDR3 contains 13 residues. Per germline, CDR1 SGHTA and CDR2 FQGTGA.

This sequence joins TRBV6-1 and TRBJ1-1; tentative D call: TRBD1 (5 bases). Germline V gene lookup returns CDR1 MNHNS and CDR2 SASEGT. The germline V and J ends were trimmed by 10 bases and 0 bases, with 15 bases remaining between them. The CDR3 spans 14 residues. The CDR3 sequence: CATGRDGMNTEAFF. DNA for the CDR3: TGTGCCACCGGGAGGGACGGAATGAACACTGAAGCTTTCTTT.

This clone occurred once. The gene calls are TRBV19 and TRBJ1-1; 7 bases agree with TRBD1. The CDR3 extends over 15 amino acids. Germline CDR1 reads LNHDA; CDR2 reads SQIVND (reference sequence). Trimming took 4 bases from V and 2 from J; bases not matched to a gene: 7. CDR3 region: CASSTLGQLNTEAFF. The CDR3 nucleotides are TGTGCCAGTAGTACGCTGGGACAGCTAAACACTGAAGCTTTCTTT. Variable domain in full (rest from reference TRBV19 and TRBJ1-1): DGGITQSPKYLFRKEGQNVTLSCEQNLNHDAMYWYRQDPGQGLRLIYYSQIVNDFQKGDIAEGYSVSREKKESFPLTVTSAQKNPTAFYLCASSTLGQLNTEAFFGQGTRLTVV.

The chain has TRBV7-9 and TRBJ2-3, with D possibly being TRBD1 or TRBD2 (6 bases each). Germline values: CDR1 SEHNR, CDR2 FQNEAQ (reference sequence). The CDR3 is 15 amino acids. With 2 bases removed from V and 2 bases from J, the gap between germline ends came to 11 bases. The CDR3 DNA sequence: TGTGCCAGCAGCTTACTACGGGGGCTCACAGATACGCAGTATTTT. It is translated as CASSLLRGLTDTQYF.

Here the CDR3 DNA reads TGTGCCAGCTCACTTACCTCGGGCCCGGATTCACCCCTCCACTTT. Protein: CASSLTSGPDSPLHF. The chain has TRBV18 and TRBJ1-6, with no clear D. V was pared by 4 bases and J by 8 bases, with 15 bases between. CDR3 length: 15 residues. The germline gives CDR1 KGHSH, CDR2 LQKENI.

The J gene is TRBJ2-7, the V gene TRBV27, with 9 nucleotides matching TRBD1. Germline CDR1 is MNHEY and CDR2 is SMNVEV (reference sequence). The CDR3 is 13 amino acids. The J segment lost 3 bases and the V segment lost 4 bases, leaving 1 base of the junction unmatched. CDR3 DNA sequence: TGTGCCAGCAGTTGGGGACAGGGCTACGAGCAGTACTTC. Translating gives CASSWGQGYEQYF.

The chain is built from TRBV2 and TRBJ2-3; D unresolved. The V end was cut by 7 bases, the J end by 2 bases, with 7 bases between. In germline, CDR1 is SNHLY, CDR2 FYNNEI. The CDR3 consists of 12 residues. The CDR3 bases are TGTGCCAGCAATAACCCCACAGATACGCAGTATTTT. It is translated as CASNNPTDTQYF.

The table lists this clone with a few counts. This sequence joins TRBV2 and TRBJ2-1; D perhaps matches TRBD2 (6 bases). Germline V gives CDR1 SNHLY, CDR2 FYNNEI. The ends were cut back, 5 bases at V and 1 base at J, with 18 bases in the middle. The CDR3 is 17 residues long. CDR3 sequence (DNA): TGTGCCAGCAGTAATCCGGGCGGGGCACGGTCCTACAATGAGCAGTTCTTC. Its translation is CASSNPGGARSYNEQFF.

This chain links TRBV11-2 with TRBJ2-3; 12 bases line up with TRBD2. V was pared by 5 bases and J by 4 bases, with 4 bases of the junction left unmatched. The CDR3 has 15 amino acids. Germline V gives CDR1 SGHAT, CDR2 FQNNGV. In DNA form, the CDR3 reads TGTGCCAGCAGCACCCCTAGCGGGGGGGCAGATACGCAGTATTTT. It specifies CASSTPSGGADTQYF. Full variable domain (rest looked up from reference TRBV11-2 and TRBJ2-3): EAGVAQSPRYKIIEKRQSVAFWCNPISGHATLYWYQQILGQGPKLLIQFQNNGVVDDSQLPKDRFSAERLKGVDSTLKIQPAKLEDSAVYLCASSTPSGGADTQYFGPGTRLTVL.

A note on this clone: The junction does not match germline at one end; this may be a read error. This same CDR3 is encoded by further DNA sequences in the sample. The J gene is TRBJ1-2, the V gene TRBV25-1; D is perhaps TRBD1 (5 bases). Per the germline V gene, CDR1 is MGHDK and CDR2 is SYGVNS. CDR3 length: 13 residues. The CDR3 region has the DNA TGTGCCAGCAGTGAATACCCCGGGGCTGGCTACACTTTC. Translated: CASSEYPGAGYTF.

The chain carries TRBV28 and TRBJ2-2; 11 bases align to TRBD2. The V segment lost 8 bases and the J segment 5 bases; nucleotides outside the gene matches: 4. The germline V gene encodes CDR1 MDHEN and CDR2 SYDVKM. This CDR3 has 14 residues. The CDR3 nucleotides are TGTGCCAGCGCGGGACTAGCGGTTACCGGGGAGCTGTTTTTT. Protein product: CASAGLAVTGELFF.

V gene TRBV2 combines with J gene TRBJ2-7, with 9 bases lining up with TRBD1. Per the germline V gene, CDR1 is SNHLY and CDR2 is FYNNEI. The ends lost 6 bases at V and 6 bases at J; junction bases unmatched: 9. The CDR3 extends over 14 amino acids. The CDR3 bases are TGTGCCAGCAGGACCCCGGGACAGGGTACCGAGCAGTACTTC. Translation gives CASRTPGQGTEQYF.

The CDR3 spells CASNAGPQYEQYF. The CDR3 DNA is TGTGCCAGCAATGCCGGGCCCCAGTACGAGCAGTACTTC. The chain joins TRBV2 to TRBJ2-7, with unresolved D. This CDR3 spans 13 amino acids. CDR1 and CDR2 from the germline V gene are SNHLY and FYNNEI. V lost 7 bases and J lost 4, with 14 bases in between.

The chain employs TRBV19 and TRBJ2-3, with no clear D. Trimming removed 0 bases at V and 2 bases at J, with 6 bases between. CDR3 size: 14 residues. Germline V gene sequence: CDR1 LNHDA, CDR2 SQIVND (reference sequence). CDR3 DNA: TGTGCCAGTAGTATAGATTTAAACACAGATACGCAGTATTTT. Translated: CASSIDLNTDTQYF.

This sequence joins TRBV28 and TRBJ1-5; perhaps TRBD1 as D (5 bases). The CDR3 has 15 amino acids. V was clipped by 5 bases and J by 0 bases, with 11 bases between them. Germline V lookup: CDR1 MDHEN, CDR2 SYDVKM. The CDR3 DNA reads TGTGCCAGCAGTCCCGGGACTTATAGCAATCAGCCCCAGCATTTT. This encodes CASSPGTYSNQPQHF.

J is TRBJ1-5 and V is TRBV10-2, with 9 bases aligning to TRBD1. The CDR3 is 15 residues long. The trim removed 6 bases at V and 0 bases at J, leaving 3 bases unmatched. Germline V gene lookup returns CDR1 WSHSY and CDR2 SAAADI. Here the CDR3 DNA reads TGCGCCAGCAGCCAACAGGGGGCTAGCAATCAGCCCCAGCATTTT. Translating it yields CASSQQGASNQPQHF.

The rearrangement links TRBV28 to TRBJ1-1, with D possibly TRBD1 on 5 matching bases. The ends were cut back, 3 bases at V and 10 bases at J, with 12 bases in the middle. Germline V gives CDR1 MDHEN, CDR2 SYDVKM. This CDR3 spans 12 amino acids. This chain's CDR3 is CASSFRAGRAFF. The CDR3 nucleotides read TGTGCCAGCAGTTTCAGGGCAGGGAGAGCTTTCTTT.

V usage is TRBV19 and J usage is TRBJ2-7; D gene uncertain. Trimming pared 8 bases from V and 4 bases from J, leaving 15 bases between. This CDR3 spans 13 amino acids. Germline V CDR1 and CDR2: LNHDA, SQIVND (reference sequence). Here the CDR3 DNA reads TGTGCCAGTGCCCCCCTAGTTGGGTACGAGCAGTACTTC. This codes for CASAPLVGYEQYF.

V usage is TRBV9 and J usage is TRBJ1-3; 9 bases are shared with TRBD1. The V segment lost 4 bases and the J segment 4 bases; nucleotides outside the gene matches: 6. The length of the CDR3 is 15 residues. Germline CDR1 and CDR2: SGDLS and YYNGEE. Here the CDR3 reads CASSSTGGRGNTIYF. Written as DNA, the CDR3 is TGTGCCAGCAGCTCTACAGGGGGCCGAGGAAACACCATATATTTT.

The V call is TRBV19, the J call TRBJ2-7, with 7 bases matching TRBD2. J gave up 4 bases and V 7 bases, and 13 bases lay outside the gene matches. Germline V gene lookup returns CDR1 LNHDA and CDR2 SQIVND (reference sequence). The CDR3 has 15 amino acids. CDR3 sequence (DNA): TGTGCCAGTATGGCCTCCGACGGGCGGGGGTACGAGCAGTACTTC. Protein: CASMASDGRGYEQYF.

This clone was detected only once. J is TRBJ1-1 and V is TRBV28; D remains unclear. Looked up from germline, CDR1 is MDHEN and CDR2 is SYDVKM. V dropped 7 bases and J dropped 0 bases, with 12 bases sitting between them. The CDR3 runs 14 residues. The CDR3: CASTYSGVNTEAFF. In DNA, the CDR3 is TGTGCCAGCACCTACTCCGGGGTGAACACTGAAGCTTTCTTT.

The chain couples TRBV6-5 to TRBJ2-4, with TRBD2 as a possible D gene (7 bases). Between the trimmed V and J ends, which lost 5 bases and 5 bases, there was a span of 13 bases. This CDR3 is 14 amino acids long. Germline V gene lookup returns CDR1 MNHEY and CDR2 SVGAGI. DNA for the CDR3: TGTGCCAGCAGTCTCACAGGGAGGGAAAACATTCAGTACTTC. Translated, it gives CASSLTGRENIQYF.